These 27 T cell receptor beta chains came from one sample sequenced in a study of T cell clonality in common variable immunodeficiency. Some clones are missing from TCRdb's copy, which holds only in-frame ones; the method was immunoSEQ multiplex PCR. The sample has roughly 70,000 clones, none seen only once. Sequenced: peripheral blood mononuclear cells. All receptors come from a person between 18 and 70 years old in good health.

This clone was counted ten times or more. The read terminates 3 residues before the CDR3 end, so the remaining end is supplied by the germline J gene. The chain recombines TRBV24-1 with TRBJ2-5; 8 bases match TRBD2. V dropped 3 bases and J dropped 4; count of bases not matched to a gene: 6. Per the germline V gene, CDR1 is KGHDR and CDR2 is SFDVKD. This CDR3 is 15 amino acids long. The covered CDR3 bases are TGTGCCACCAGTGATAGGCATAGCGGGGTAGAGACC. This encodes CATSDRHSGVET. The complete CDR3 protein is CATSDRHSGVETQYF.

This clone appeared many times. Read coverage stops 3 residues before the CDR3 terminus; the germline J gene supplies the remainder. The rearrangement uses TRBV19 and TRBJ2-1; D may be TRBD2 (7 bases). CDR1 is LNHDA and CDR2 is SQIVND in the germline V gene (reference sequence). V lost 4 bases, J lost 4 bases, and 11 bases lay in between. This CDR3 spans 14 amino acids. The CDR3 region is CASSRAGAYNEQFF. Incomplete CDR3 DNA: TGTGCCAGTAGTAGGGCGGGGGCGTACAATGAG.

This clone has at least ten counts. CDR3 sequence: CASSDRVFNTGELFF. CDR3 bases read: TGTGCCAGCAGCGACAGGGTTTTTAACACCGGGGAG. The chain uses TRBV7-9 and TRBJ2-2; the match to TRBD1 covers 7 bases. The CDR3 end is not reached by the read, which stops 3 residues before it; the germline J gene fills it in. V lost 5 bases, J lost 2 bases, and 5 bases stayed unmatched. Per germline, CDR1 SEHNR and CDR2 FQNEAQ (reference sequence). There are 15 residues in the CDR3.

This clone was recorded many times. The CDR3 spells CASRGQEPEAFF. CDR3 bases read: TGTGCCAGCAGGGGACAGGAGCCGGAA. The chain combines TRBV2 with TRBJ1-1, with 8 bases matching TRBD1. The read ends 3 residues before the CDR3 terminus; that terminus is restored from the germline J gene. The germline CDR1 and CDR2 sequences are SNHLY and FYNNEI. The CDR3 consists of 12 residues.

This clone was seen ten or more times. The CDR3 goes on 3 residues after the read ends, and that part is filled in from the germline J gene. J is TRBJ1-2 and V is TRBV5-6, with TRBD1 matching over 7 bases. Trimming took 0 bases from V and 7 from J; bases not matched to a gene: 6. The CDR3 consists of 14 residues. Germline assignment: CDR1 SGHDT and CDR2 YYEEEE. The sequenced part of the CDR3 DNA is TGTGCCAGCAGCTTGGGACAGGGTTTTAGTGGC. It translates to CASSLGQGFSG. Given in full, the CDR3 is CASSLGQGFSGYTF.

This clone was recorded many times. The read ends 3 residues early relative to the CDR3; the germline J gene fills the gap. The chain is built from TRBV4-1 and TRBJ2-1, with TRBD2 matching over 9 bases. The CDR3 loop spans 16 amino acids. Germline CDR1 is MGHRA and CDR2 is YSYEKL. The ends lost 3 bases at V and 3 bases at J; junction bases unmatched: 6. The CDR3 loop reads CASSHSGTSIYNEQFF. CDR3 bases read: TGCGCCAGCAGCCATTCCGGGACTAGCATCTACAATGAG.

This clone was recorded at least ten times. Read data end 3 residues before the CDR3 end; the end is taken from the germline J gene. The J gene is TRBJ2-7, the V gene TRBV20-1, with 9 bases aligning to TRBD1. The CDR3 runs 14 residues. Germline V gives CDR1 DFQATT, CDR2 SNEGSKA (reference sequence). J gave up 1 base and V 2 bases, and 3 bases lay outside the gene matches. The sequenced CDR3 bases are TGCAGTGCTAGATGGGACAGGGCATCCTACGAG. Its translation: CSARWDRASYE. The complete CDR3 sequence is CSARWDRASYEQYF.

In the case of this clone: The read finishes 3 residues shy of the CDR3 end, and the germline J gene is used to complete it. This rearrangement joins TRBV2 to TRBJ1-6; no clear D gene. The CDR3 contains 14 residues. Germline loops: CDR1 SNHLY, CDR2 FYNNEI. Trimming removed 10 bases from V and 6 bases from J, with 16 bases in between. CDR3 bases read: TGTGCCACCAGCGCGGAGCCGGGTAATTCACCC. Protein sequence: CATSAEPGNSP. The complete CDR3 protein is CATSAEPGNSPLHF.

This clone appeared many times. Coverage ceases 3 residues before the CDR3 finishes, and the germline J gene fills in the end. This chain connects TRBV20-1 to TRBJ2-7; the D is unclear. Germline CDR1 and CDR2: DFQATT and SNEGSKA (reference sequence). The CDR3 is made up of 11 amino acids. Partial CDR3 DNA: TGCAGCCAAATAGTGTCCTACGAG. This translates into CSQIVSYE. The CDR3 as a whole reads CSQIVSYEQYF.

This clone was counted many times. Read coverage stops 3 residues before the CDR3 terminus; the germline J gene supplies the remainder. The J gene is TRBJ2-1, the V gene TRBV7-7; 8 positions agree with TRBD2. The ends lost 5 bases at V and 0 bases at J; junction bases unmatched: 6. CDR3 length equals 16 residues. Germline assignment: CDR1 SSHAT and CDR2 FNYEAQ (reference sequence). The sequenced part of the CDR3 DNA is TGTGCCAGCAGCAGAAGCGGGGGCCTCTCCTACAATGAG. Amino acids: CASSRSGGLSYNE. The full CDR3 reads CASSRSGGLSYNEQFF.

This clone was seen many times. Sequencing ends 3 residues short of the CDR3 end; the germline J gene provides the rest. The V call is TRBV18, the J call TRBJ1-1; no definite D call. Germline loops: CDR1 KGHSH, CDR2 LQKENI. The V gene lost 0 bases and the J gene lost 6 bases, with 14 bases spanning the gap. The CDR3 is 15 residues long. This CDR3 reads CASSPPAKGLPEAFF. CDR3 DNA (partial): TGTGCCAGCTCACCACCGGCTAAAGGGTTGCCTGAA.

This clone was counted many times. From the germline J gene comes the end of the CDR3, since the read stops 3 residues before it. The rearrangement links TRBV6-2 or TRBV6-3 to TRBJ2-3; 12 bases are shared with TRBD2. V lost 6 bases, J lost 1 base, and 5 bases stayed unmatched. From germline, CDR1 is MNHEY and CDR2 SVGEGT. CDR3 size: 16 residues. The CDR3 loop reads CASRLAGGRGTDTQYF. The CDR3 DNA, read in part, is TGTGCCAGCAGGCTAGCGGGAGGGAGGGGCACAGATACG.

This clone has a count of ten or more. The read gets to within 3 residues of the CDR3 end, and the germline J gene fills in the rest. The chain carries TRBV12-3 or TRBV12-4 and TRBJ2-3; D perhaps matches TRBD2 (6 bases). Trimming shortened V by 0 bases and J by 7 bases, and 14 bases separated the two germline ends. This CDR3 spans 15 amino acids. The CDR3 spells CASSLAGGRRYTQYF. CDR3 bases read: TGTGCCAGCAGTTTAGCGGGGGGACGCCGGTATACG.

This clone was observed at least ten times. The observed sequence ends 3 residues before the CDR3 terminus, with the missing tail filled in from the germline J gene. The chain couples TRBV30 to TRBJ1-6; D unresolved. The germline V gene encodes CDR1 GTSNPN and CDR2 SVGIG (reference sequence). The V end was cut by 2 bases, the J end by 4 bases, with 6 bases between. CDR3 length: 13 residues. CDR3: CAWSSRYNSPLHF. CDR3 DNA (partial): TGTGCCTGGAGTAGCCGGTATAATTCACCC.

This clone was counted at least ten times. The read ends 3 residues early relative to the CDR3; the germline J gene fills the gap. This chain links TRBV20-1 with TRBJ2-1; D is uncertain. The CDR3 spans 13 residues. CDR1 is DFQATT and CDR2 is SNEGSKA in the germline V gene (reference sequence). Trimming took 1 base from V and 5 from J, leaving 9 bases between them. Partial CDR3 DNA: TGCAGTGCTAGAGGGCAGATAAACAATGAG. Residues: CSARGQINNE. In full, the CDR3 is CSARGQINNEQFF.

This clone was recorded a few times. The read stops 3 residues short of the end of the CDR3; the missing end is completed from the germline J gene. The J gene is TRBJ1-5, the V gene TRBV5-1, with D perhaps TRBD1 (6 bases). The V gene lost 1 base and the J gene lost 1 base, with 9 bases spanning the gap. The germline CDR1 and CDR2 sequences are SGHRS and YFSETQ. This CDR3 is built from 15 residues. The CDR3 bases that were read are TGCGCCAGCAGCTTGTCCGGGACAAGCAATCAGCCC. Amino acid sequence: CASSLSGTSNQP. In full, the CDR3 reads CASSLSGTSNQPQHF.

This clone was recorded many times. From the germline J gene comes the end of the CDR3, since the read stops 3 residues before it. V usage is TRBV2 and J usage is TRBJ1-2, with D perhaps TRBD1 (5 bases). The length of the CDR3 is 16 residues. Trimming shortened V by 3 bases and J by 0 bases, and 14 bases separated the two germline ends. Germline loops: CDR1 SNHLY, CDR2 FYNNEI. The sequenced part of the CDR3 DNA is TGTGCCAGCAGTGACTCCATTAGGGGCGCTAACTATGGC. It translates to CASSDSIRGANYG. The whole CDR3 reads CASSDSIRGANYGYTF.

This clone was recorded at least ten times. The read falls 3 residues short of the CDR3 end, and the missing part is taken from the germline J gene. The V and J genes are TRBV20-1 and TRBJ2-7; 10 nucleotides agree with TRBD2. After removal of 1 base from V and 3 bases from J, the junction contained 6 bases not matched to a gene. The CDR3 contains 15 residues. Looked up from germline, CDR1 is DFQATT and CDR2 is SNEGSKA (reference sequence). CDR3 sequence reads: CSARALAGAVYEQYF. The CDR3 bases that were read are TGCAGTGCTAGAGCGCTAGCGGGAGCAGTCTACGAG.

In this sample, this clone turned up many times. The read ends 3 residues shy of where the CDR3 ends; the end is completed using the germline J gene. The V and J genes are TRBV2 and TRBJ1-6; the match to TRBD1 covers 9 bases. The junction had 6 bases not matched to a gene; V was cut back by 7 bases and J by 5 bases. The germline CDR1 and CDR2 sequences are SNHLY and FYNNEI. The CDR3 has 15 residues. The CDR3 loop reads CASTLTGGNNSPLHF. Incomplete CDR3 DNA: TGTGCCAGCACTTTGACAGGGGGGAATAATTCACCC.

This clone was observed at least ten times. The CDR3 loop is CASSLQPGVEQFF. The covered CDR3 bases are TGTGCCAGCAGCTTGCAACCAGGGGTTGAG. J is TRBJ2-1 and V is TRBV5-6, with D possibly being TRBD1 (6 bases). Read data end 3 residues before the CDR3 end; the end is taken from the germline J gene. The CDR3 spans 13 residues. The germline V and J ends were trimmed by 1 base and 9 bases, with 11 bases remaining between them. CDR1 is SGHDT, CDR2 YYEEEE, per germline.

This clone appeared many times. The CDR3 is cut off 3 residues early in the read; its end comes from the germline J gene. V and J are TRBV7-7 and TRBJ2-3, with TRBD2 matching 8 bases. The germline gives CDR1 SSHAT, CDR2 FNYEAQ (reference sequence). The CDR3 is 14 amino acids. J was trimmed by 7 bases and V by 5 bases; bases with no gene match: 8. The CDR3 bases that were read are TGTGCCAGCAGCCCTAATACGGGGGGGCATACG. This translates into CASSPNTGGHT. The entire CDR3 protein reads CASSPNTGGHTQYF.

This clone was seen many times. Read coverage stops 3 residues before the CDR3 terminus; the germline J gene supplies the remainder. The J gene is TRBJ1-1, the V gene TRBV7-2; 7 bases map to TRBD1. This CDR3 is built from 15 residues. The germline V gene has CDR1 SGHTA and CDR2 FQGNSA. After removal of 5 bases from V and 5 bases from J, the junction contained 11 bases not matched to a gene. The CDR3 protein is CASSLRTGELTEAFF. The CDR3 bases that were read are TGTGCCAGCAGCCTCAGGACAGGAGAACTAACTGAA. The whole variable domain, filled in from reference TRBV7-2 and TRBJ1-1, reads GAGVSQSPSNKVTEKGKDVELRCDPISGHTALYWYRQSLGQGLEFLIYFQGNSAPDKSGLPSDRFSAERTGGSVSTLTIQRTQQEDSAVYLCASSLRTGELTEAFFGQGTRLTVV.

There are many counts of this clone. The CDR3 goes on 3 residues after the read ends, and that part is filled in from the germline J gene. The J gene is TRBJ1-1, the V gene TRBV2, with 7 bases lining up with TRBD1. Germline trimming cut 6 bases from V and 1 base from J; bases unmatched to any gene: 2. The CDR3 loop spans 13 amino acids. The germline V gene encodes CDR1 SNHLY and CDR2 FYNNEI. The CDR3 sequence: CASRTGSNTEAFF. The sequenced part of the CDR3 DNA is TGTGCCAGCAGGACAGGGTCGAACACTGAA.

This clone has ten or more counts. The read terminates 3 residues ahead of where the CDR3 ends, so the germline J gene completes it. The V gene is TRBV5-4, the J gene TRBJ2-1; 8 bases agree with TRBD2. Germline trimming cut 1 base from V and 8 bases from J; bases unmatched to any gene: 8. Germline V gene lookup returns CDR1 SGHNT and CDR2 YYREEE (reference sequence). The CDR3 sequence is 15 residues long. CDR3 amino acids: CASSLSLREGDEQFF. CDR3 bases read: TGTGCCAGCAGCTTGAGTCTTCGGGAGGGGGATGAG.

This clone was seen many times. The read ends 3 residues shy of where the CDR3 ends; the end is completed using the germline J gene. The chain employs TRBV7-9 and TRBJ2-1; 8 nucleotides match TRBD1. The V and J ends lost 7 bases and 2 bases, in that order; junction bases with no gene match: 7. CDR3 length: 15 amino acids. Per germline, CDR1 SEHNR and CDR2 FQNEAQ (reference sequence). Partial CDR3 DNA: TGTGCCAGCAATCCAGGGGGCAGTACCTACAATGAG. Protein product: CASNPGGSTYNE. The CDR3 in its entirety is CASNPGGSTYNEQFF.

This clone occurred many times. Coverage ceases 3 residues before the CDR3 finishes, and the germline J gene fills in the end. The rearrangement links TRBV5-6 to TRBJ1-2; 11 positions agree with TRBD1. From germline, CDR1 is SGHDT and CDR2 YYEEEE. Unmatched junction bases numbered 3, after V lost 1 base and J lost 4 bases. The CDR3 is 15 residues long. Incomplete CDR3 DNA: TGTGCCAGCAGCTTGTCCGGGACAGGGGGCTATGGC. Protein: CASSLSGTGGYG. The full CDR3 protein reads CASSLSGTGGYGYTF.

Ten or more counts support this clone. The read gets to within 3 residues of the CDR3 end, and the germline J gene fills in the rest. The V gene is TRBV20-1, the J gene TRBJ1-2, with D maybe TRBD1 (5 bases). The length of the CDR3 is 12 residues. Per the germline V gene, CDR1 is DFQATT and CDR2 is SNEGSKA (reference sequence). The V and J ends lost 8 bases and 2 bases respectively, with 12 bases between them. The chain's CDR3 is CSLHRRNYGYTF. The CDR3 bases that were read are TGCAGTCTGCACAGGAGAAACTATGGC.